The 3 T cell receptor beta chains below were found in one sample sequenced in a study of cytomegalovirus exposure and HLA in healthy donors (dated by TCRdb to the late 2010s). Libraries were made using the immunoSEQ multiplex PCR assay. For the multiplex PCR, a mixture combining 60 forward primers for TCR Vbeta segments and 13 reverse primers for TCR Jbeta segments was used. TCRdb re-hosts the immuneACCESS table, in-frame sequences only. Its copies lack some clones; in the studies checked, an unresolved V gene accounts for under half of them, and the cause for the rest is not known. The sample records about 150,000 clones, 79% of which are singletons. The biggest ten clones account for 6.5% to 7% of the sample. Sequenced input: PBMCs. The origin of the receptors is a man in his forties in good health and CMV-seropositive.

The CDR3 DNA is TGTGCCAGCACCGACCGGGAGACGGTCTATGGCTACACCTTC. Translated, it gives CASTDRETVYGYTF. The rearrangement links TRBV6-5 to TRBJ1-2; D is unclear. The CDR3 has 14 amino acids. The germline V and J ends were trimmed by 7 bases and 4 bases, with 16 bases remaining between them. Looked up from germline, CDR1 is MNHEY and CDR2 is SVGAGI.

This chain uses TRBV6-5 with TRBJ2-3; 8 bases match TRBD1. V shed 6 bases and J 4 bases; nucleotides not matched to a gene: 9. This CDR3 has 15 residues. Per germline, CDR1 MNHEY and CDR2 SVGAGI. CDR3: CASRVGTGSADTQYF. CDR3 DNA: TGTGCCAGCAGGGTTGGGACAGGTTCTGCAGATACGCAGTATTTT.

The V gene is TRBV5-1, the J gene TRBJ1-5, with D possibly being TRBD1 (5 bases). The CDR3 is 13 amino acids. Trimming stripped 6 bases from V and 3 bases from J, with 10 bases between. The germline V gene encodes CDR1 SGHRS and CDR2 YFSETQ. The CDR3 loop reads CASTAGPNQPQHF. The CDR3 coding sequence is TGCGCCAGCACCGCGGGGCCCAATCAGCCCCAGCATTTT.